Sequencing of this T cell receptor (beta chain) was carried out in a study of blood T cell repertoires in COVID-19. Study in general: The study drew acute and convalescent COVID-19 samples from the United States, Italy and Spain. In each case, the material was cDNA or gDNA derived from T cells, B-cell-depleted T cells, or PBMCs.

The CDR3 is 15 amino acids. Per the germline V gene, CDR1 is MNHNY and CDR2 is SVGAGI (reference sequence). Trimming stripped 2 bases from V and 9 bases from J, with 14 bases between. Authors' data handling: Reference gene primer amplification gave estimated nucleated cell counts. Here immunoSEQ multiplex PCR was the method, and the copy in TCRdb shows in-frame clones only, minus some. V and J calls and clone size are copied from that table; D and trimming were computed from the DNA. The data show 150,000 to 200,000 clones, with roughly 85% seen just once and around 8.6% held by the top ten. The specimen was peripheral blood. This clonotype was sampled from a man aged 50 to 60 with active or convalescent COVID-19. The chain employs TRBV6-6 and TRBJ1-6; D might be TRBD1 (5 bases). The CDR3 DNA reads TGTGCCAGCAGTTACCGGACGGGGGTGAGTTCACCCCTCCACTTT. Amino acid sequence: CASSYRTGVSSPLHF.